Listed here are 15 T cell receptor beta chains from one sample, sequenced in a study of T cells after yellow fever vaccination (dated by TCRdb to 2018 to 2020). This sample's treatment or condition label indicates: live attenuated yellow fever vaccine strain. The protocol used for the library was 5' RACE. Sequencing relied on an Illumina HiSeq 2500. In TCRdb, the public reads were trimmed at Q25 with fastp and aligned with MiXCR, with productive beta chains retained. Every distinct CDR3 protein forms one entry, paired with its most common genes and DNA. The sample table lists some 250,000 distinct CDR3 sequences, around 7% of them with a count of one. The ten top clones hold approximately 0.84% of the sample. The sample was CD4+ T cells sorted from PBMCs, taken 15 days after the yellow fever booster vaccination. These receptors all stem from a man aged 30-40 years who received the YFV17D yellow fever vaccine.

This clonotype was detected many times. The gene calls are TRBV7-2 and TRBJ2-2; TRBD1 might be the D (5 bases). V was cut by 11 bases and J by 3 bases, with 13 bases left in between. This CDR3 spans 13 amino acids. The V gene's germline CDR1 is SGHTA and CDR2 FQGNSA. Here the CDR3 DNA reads TGTGCCGAAGATCAAGGGGACACCGGGGAGCTGTTTTTT. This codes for CAEDQGDTGELFF.

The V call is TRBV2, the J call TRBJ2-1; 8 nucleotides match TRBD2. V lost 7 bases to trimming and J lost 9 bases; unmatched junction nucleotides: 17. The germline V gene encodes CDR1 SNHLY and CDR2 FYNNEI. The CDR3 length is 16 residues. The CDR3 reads CASTFASGRSGGEQFF. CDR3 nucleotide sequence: TGTGCCAGCACCTTTGCCAGCGGGAGATCTGGTGGTGAGCAGTTCTTC.

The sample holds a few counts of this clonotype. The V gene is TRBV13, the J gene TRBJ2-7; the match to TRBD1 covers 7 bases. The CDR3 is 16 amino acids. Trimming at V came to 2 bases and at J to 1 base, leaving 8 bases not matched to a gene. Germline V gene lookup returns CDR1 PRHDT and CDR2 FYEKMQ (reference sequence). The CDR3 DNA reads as TGTGCCAGCAGCTTACGGGACAGCAGGGTTTCCTACGAGCAGTACTTC. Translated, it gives CASSLRDSRVSYEQYF.

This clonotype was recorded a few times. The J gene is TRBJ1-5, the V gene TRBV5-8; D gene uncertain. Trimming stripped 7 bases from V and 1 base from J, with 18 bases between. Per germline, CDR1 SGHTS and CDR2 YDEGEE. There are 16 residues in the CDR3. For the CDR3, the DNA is TGTGCCAGCCCGGGAGGCCCTAGCCTGAGCAATCAGCCCCAGCATTTT. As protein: CASPGGPSLSNQPQHF.

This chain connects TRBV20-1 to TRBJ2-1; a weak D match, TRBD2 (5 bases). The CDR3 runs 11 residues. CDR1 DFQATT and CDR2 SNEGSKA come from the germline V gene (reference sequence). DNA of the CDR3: TGCGGCCCGACTACCCACAATGAGCAGTTCTTC. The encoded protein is CGPTTHNEQFF.

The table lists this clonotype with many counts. The CDR3 sequence is CASSWDRGQETQYF. The CDR3 region has the DNA TGTGCCAGCAGTTGGGACAGGGGGCAAGAGACCCAGTACTTC. The chain employs TRBV12-3 or TRBV12-4 and TRBJ2-5; 11 bases line up with TRBD1. This CDR3 has 14 residues. V was pared by 4 bases and J by 2 bases, with 0 bases of the junction left unmatched.

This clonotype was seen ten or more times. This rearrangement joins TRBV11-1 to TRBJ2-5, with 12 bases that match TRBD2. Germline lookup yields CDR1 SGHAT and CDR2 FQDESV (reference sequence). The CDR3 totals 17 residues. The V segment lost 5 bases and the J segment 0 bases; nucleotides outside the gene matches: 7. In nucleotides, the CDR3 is TGTGCCAGCAGCCGGGGACTAGCGGGTGGTTACCAAGAGACCCAGTACTTC. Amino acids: CASSRGLAGGYQETQYF.

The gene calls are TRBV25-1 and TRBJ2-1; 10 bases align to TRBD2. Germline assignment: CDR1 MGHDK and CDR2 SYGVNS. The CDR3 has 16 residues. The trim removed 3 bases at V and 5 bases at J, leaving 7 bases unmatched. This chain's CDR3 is CASSDLAGVRNNEQFF. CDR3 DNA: TGTGCCAGCAGTGATCTAGCGGGAGTAAGGAACAATGAGCAGTTCTTC.

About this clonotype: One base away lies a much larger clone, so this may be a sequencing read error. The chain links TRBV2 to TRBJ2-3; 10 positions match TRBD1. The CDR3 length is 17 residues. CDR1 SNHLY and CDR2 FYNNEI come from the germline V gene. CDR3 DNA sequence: TGTGCCTGCAGCTATGGGACAGGGGAAACTAGCACAGATACGCAGTATTTT. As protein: CACSYGTGETSTDTQYF.

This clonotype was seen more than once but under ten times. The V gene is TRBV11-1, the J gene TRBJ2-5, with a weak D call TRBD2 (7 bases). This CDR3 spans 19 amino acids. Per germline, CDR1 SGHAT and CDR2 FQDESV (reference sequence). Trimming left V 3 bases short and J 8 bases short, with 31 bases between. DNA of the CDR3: TGTGCCAGCAGCTTCCGTCCTACAAAGGGCGGGGGCTTATTGGAAACCCAGTACTTC. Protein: CASSFRPTKGGGLLETQYF.

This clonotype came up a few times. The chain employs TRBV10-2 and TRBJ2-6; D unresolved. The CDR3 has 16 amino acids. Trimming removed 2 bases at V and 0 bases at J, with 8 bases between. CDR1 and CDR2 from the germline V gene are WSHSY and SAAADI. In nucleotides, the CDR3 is TGCGCCAGCAGTGAGATCCGCCGCTCTGGGGCCAACGTCCTGACTTTC. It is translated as CASSEIRRSGANVLTF.

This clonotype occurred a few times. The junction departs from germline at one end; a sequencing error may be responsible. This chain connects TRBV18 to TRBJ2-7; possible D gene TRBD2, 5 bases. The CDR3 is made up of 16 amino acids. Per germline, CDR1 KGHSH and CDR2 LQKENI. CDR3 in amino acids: CASSPTQDRRSFEQYF. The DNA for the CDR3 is TGTGCCAGCTCACCGACCCAGGACCGGAGGTCCTTCGAGCAGTACTTC.

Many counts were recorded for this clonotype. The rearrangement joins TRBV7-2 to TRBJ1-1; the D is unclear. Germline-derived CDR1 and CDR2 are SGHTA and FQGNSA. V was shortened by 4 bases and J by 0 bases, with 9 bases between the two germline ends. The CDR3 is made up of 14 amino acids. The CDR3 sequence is CASSYGRVNTEAFF. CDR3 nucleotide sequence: TGTGCCAGCAGCTACGGACGGGTGAACACTGAAGCTTTCTTT.

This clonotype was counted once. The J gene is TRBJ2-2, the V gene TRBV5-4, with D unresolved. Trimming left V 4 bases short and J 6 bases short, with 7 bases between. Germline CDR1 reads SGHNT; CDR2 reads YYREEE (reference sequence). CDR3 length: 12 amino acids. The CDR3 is CASSRDAGELFF. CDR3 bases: TGTGCCAGCAGCAGGGATGCCGGGGAGCTGTTTTTT.

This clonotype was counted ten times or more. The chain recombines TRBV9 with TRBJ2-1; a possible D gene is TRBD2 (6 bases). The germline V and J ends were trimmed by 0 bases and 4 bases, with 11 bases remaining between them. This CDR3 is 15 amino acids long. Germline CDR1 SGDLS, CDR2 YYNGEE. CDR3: CASSVVPGRYNEQFF. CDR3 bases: TGTGCCAGCAGCGTAGTCCCAGGGAGGTACAATGAGCAGTTCTTC.